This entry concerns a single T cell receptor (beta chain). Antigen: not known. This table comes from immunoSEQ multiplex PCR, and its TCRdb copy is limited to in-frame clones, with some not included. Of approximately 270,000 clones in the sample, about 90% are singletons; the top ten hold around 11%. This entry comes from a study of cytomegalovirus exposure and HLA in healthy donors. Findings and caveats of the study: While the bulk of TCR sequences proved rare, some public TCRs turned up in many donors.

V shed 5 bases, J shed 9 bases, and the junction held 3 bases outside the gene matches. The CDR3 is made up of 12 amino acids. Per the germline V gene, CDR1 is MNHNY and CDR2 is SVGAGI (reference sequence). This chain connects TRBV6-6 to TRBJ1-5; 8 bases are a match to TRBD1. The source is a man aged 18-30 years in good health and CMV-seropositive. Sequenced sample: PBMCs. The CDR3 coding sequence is TGTGCCAGCAGTGGACAGGGAGGGCCCCAGCATTTT. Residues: CASSGQGGPQHF.